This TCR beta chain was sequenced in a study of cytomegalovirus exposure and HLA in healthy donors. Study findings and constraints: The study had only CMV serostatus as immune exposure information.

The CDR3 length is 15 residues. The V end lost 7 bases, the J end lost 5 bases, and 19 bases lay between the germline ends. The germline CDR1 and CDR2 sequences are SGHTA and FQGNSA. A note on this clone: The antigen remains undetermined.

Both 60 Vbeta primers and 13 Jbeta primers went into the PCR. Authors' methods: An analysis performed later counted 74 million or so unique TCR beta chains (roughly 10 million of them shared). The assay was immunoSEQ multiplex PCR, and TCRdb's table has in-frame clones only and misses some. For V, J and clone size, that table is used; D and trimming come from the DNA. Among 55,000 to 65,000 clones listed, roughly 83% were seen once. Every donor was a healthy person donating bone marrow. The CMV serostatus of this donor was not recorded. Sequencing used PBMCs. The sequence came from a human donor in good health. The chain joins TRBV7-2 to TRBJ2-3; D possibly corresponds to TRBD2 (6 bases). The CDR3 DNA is TGTGCCAGCACGGGGGAGCGGAGGGCACGAGATACGCAGTATTTT. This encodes CASTGERRARDTQYF. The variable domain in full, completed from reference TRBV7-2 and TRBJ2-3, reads GAGVSQSPSNKVTEKGKDVELRCDPISGHTALYWYRQSLGQGLEFLIYFQGNSAPDKSGLPSDRFSAERTGGSVSTLTIQRTQQEDSAVYLCASTGERRARDTQYFGPGTRLTVL.